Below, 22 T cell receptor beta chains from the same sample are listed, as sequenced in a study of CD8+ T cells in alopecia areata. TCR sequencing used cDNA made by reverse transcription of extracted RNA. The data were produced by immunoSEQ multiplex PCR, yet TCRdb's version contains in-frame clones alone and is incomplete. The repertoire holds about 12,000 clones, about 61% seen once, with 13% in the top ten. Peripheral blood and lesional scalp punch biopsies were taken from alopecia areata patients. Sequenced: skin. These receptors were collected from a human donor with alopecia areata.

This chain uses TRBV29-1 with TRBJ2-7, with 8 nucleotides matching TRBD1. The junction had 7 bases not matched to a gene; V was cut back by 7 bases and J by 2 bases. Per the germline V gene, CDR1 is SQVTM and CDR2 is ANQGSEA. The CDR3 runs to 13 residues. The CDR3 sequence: CSAYRDRPYEQYF. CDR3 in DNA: TGCAGCGCCTACCGGGACAGGCCCTACGAGCAGTACTTC.

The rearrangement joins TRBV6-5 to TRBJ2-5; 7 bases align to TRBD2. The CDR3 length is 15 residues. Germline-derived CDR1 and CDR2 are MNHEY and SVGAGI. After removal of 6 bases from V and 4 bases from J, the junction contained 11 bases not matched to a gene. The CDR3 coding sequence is TGTGCCAGCAGCAACCTCCTGGGGGGGGGAGAGACCCAGTACTTC. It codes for CASSNLLGGGETQYF.

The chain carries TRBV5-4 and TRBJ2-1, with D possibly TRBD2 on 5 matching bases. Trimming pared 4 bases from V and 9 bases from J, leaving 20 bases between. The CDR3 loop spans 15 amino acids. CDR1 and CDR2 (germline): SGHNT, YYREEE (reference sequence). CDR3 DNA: TGTGCCAGCAGCCCAGACACTCTCTCCGCGGGTGAGCAGTTCTTC. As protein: CASSPDTLSAGEQFF.

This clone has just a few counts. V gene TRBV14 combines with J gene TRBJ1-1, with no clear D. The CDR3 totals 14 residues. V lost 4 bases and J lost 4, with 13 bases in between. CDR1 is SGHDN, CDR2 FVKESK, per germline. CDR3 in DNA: TGTGCCAGCAGCCCAGCGGGTAGGAGCACTGAAGCTTTCTTT. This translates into CASSPAGRSTEAFF.

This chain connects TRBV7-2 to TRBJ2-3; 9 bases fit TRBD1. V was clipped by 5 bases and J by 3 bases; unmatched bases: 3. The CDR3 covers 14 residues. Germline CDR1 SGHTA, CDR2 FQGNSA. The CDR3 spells CASSPGQGTDTQYF. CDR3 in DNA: TGTGCCAGCAGCCCGGGACAGGGAACAGATACGCAGTATTTT. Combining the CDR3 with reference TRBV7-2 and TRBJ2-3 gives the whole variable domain GAGVSQSPSNKVTEKGKDVELRCDPISGHTALYWYRQSLGQGLEFLIYFQGNSAPDKSGLPSDRFSAERTGGSVSTLTIQRTQQEDSAVYLCASSPGQGTDTQYFGPGTRLTVL.

The CDR3: CASSTQGGTEAFF. The CDR3 nucleotides read TGTGCCAGCAGTACCCAGGGAGGCACTGAAGCTTTCTTT. This chain joins TRBV7-9 and TRBJ1-1, with TRBD1 as a possible D gene (5 bases). Germline V gives CDR1 SEHNR, CDR2 FQNEAQ (reference sequence). The CDR3 runs to 13 residues. V shed 6 bases and J shed 4 bases, with 12 bases lying between them.

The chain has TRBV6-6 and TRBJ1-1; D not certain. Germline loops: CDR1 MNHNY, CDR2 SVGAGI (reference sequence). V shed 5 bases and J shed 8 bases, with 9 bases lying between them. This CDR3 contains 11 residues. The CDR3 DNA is TGTGCCAGCAGTCGGACGCCCGAAGCTTTCTTT. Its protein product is CASSRTPEAFF.

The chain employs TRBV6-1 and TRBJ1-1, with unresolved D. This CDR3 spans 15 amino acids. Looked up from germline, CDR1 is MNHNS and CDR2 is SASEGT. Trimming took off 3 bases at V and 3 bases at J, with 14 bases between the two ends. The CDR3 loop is CASSDGREAYTEAFF. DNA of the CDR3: TGTGCCAGCAGTGACGGGCGGGAGGCGTACACTGAAGCTTTCTTT.

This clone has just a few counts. For the CDR3, the DNA is TGTGCCAGCAGTTTCCACGGACTAGGAACTTACAATGAGCAGTTCTTC. Protein sequence: CASSFHGLGTYNEQFF. This rearrangement joins TRBV27 to TRBJ2-1, with 7 bases matching TRBD2. With 3 bases clipped from V and 4 bases from J, the junction kept 9 bases outside the gene matches. Looked up from germline, CDR1 is MNHEY and CDR2 is SMNVEV (reference sequence). This CDR3 has 16 amino acids.

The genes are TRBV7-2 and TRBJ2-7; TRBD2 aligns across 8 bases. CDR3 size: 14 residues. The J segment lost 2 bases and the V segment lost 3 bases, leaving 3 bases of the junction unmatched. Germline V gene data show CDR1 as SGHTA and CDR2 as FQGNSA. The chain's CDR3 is CASSLSGSPYEQYF. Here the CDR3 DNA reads TGTGCCAGCAGCTTGAGCGGGAGTCCCTACGAGCAGTACTTC.

DNA for the CDR3: TGCGCCAGCAGCTTGGTGGCGGGCGCGAACACTGAAGCTTTCTTT. Translated: CASSLVAGANTEAFF. The chain employs TRBV5-1 and TRBJ1-1; D not certain. Trimming removed 0 bases at V and 1 base at J, with 10 bases between. CDR3 size: 15 residues. CDR1 and CDR2 from the germline V gene are SGHRS and YFSETQ.

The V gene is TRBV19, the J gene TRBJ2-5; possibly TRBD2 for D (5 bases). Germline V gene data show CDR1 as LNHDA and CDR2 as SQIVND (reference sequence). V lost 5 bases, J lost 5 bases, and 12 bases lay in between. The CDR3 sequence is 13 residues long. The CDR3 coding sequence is TGTGCCAGTAGTTTTAACAGAGGGGAGACCCAGTACTTC. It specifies CASSFNRGETQYF. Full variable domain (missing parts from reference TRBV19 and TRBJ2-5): DGGITQSPKYLFRKEGQNVTLSCEQNLNHDAMYWYRQDPGQGLRLIYYSQIVNDFQKGDIAEGYSVSREKKESFPLTVTSAQKNPTAFYLCASSFNRGETQYFGPGTRLLVL.

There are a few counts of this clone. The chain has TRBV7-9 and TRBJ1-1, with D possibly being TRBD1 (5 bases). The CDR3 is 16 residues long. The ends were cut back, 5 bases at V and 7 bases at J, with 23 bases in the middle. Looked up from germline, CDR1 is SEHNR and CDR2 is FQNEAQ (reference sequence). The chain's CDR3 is CASSPVAPTARGEAFF. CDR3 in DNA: TGTGCCAGCAGCCCCGTCGCCCCGACAGCCAGAGGTGAAGCTTTCTTT.

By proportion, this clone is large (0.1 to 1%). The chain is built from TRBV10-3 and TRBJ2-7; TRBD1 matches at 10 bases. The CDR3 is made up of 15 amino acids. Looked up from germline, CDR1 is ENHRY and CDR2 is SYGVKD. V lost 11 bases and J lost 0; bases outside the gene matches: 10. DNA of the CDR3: TGTGCCGCAAACCCGACAGGGGGCAGCTCCTACGAGCAGTACTTC. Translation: CAANPTGGSSYEQYF.

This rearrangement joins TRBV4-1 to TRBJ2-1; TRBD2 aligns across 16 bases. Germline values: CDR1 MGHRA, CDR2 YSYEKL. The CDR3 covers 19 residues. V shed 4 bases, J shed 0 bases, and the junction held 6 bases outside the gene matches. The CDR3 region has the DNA TGCGCCAGCAGCCGCCCGGGACTAGCGGGAGGGAGCTCCTACAATGAGCAGTTCTTC. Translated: CASSRPGLAGGSSYNEQFF.

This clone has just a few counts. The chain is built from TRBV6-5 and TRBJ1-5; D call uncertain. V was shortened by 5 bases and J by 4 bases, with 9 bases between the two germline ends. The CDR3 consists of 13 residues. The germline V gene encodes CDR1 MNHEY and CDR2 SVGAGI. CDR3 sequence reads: CASSLGSNQPQHF. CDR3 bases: TGTGCCAGCAGTCTCGGCTCTAATCAGCCCCAGCATTTT.

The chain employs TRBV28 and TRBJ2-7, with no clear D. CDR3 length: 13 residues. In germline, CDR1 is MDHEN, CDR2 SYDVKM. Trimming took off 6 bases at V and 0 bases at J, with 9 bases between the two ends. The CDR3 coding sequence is TGTGCCAGCAGCCCCCCGCCCTCCTACGAGCAGTACTTC. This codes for CASSPPPSYEQYF.

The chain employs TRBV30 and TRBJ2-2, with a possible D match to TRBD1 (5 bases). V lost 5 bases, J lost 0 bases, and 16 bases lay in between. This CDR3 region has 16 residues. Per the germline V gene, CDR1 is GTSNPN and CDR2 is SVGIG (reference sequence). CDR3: CAWSIPGIANTGELFF. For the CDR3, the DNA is TGTGCCTGGTCAATCCCAGGGATCGCGAACACCGGGGAGCTGTTTTTT. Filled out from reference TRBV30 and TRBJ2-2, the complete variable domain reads SQTIHQWPATLVQPVGSPLSLECTVEGTSNPNLYWYRQAAGRGLQLLFYSVGIGQISSEVPQNLSASRPQDRQFILSSKKLLLSDSGFYLCAWSIPGIANTGELFFGEGSRLTVL.

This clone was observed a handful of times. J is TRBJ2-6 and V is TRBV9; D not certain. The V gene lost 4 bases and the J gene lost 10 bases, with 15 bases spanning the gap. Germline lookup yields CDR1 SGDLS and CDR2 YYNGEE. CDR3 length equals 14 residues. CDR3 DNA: TGTGCCAGCAGCCGAACCCGCGAATCAAACGTCCTGACTTTC. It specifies CASSRTRESNVLTF.

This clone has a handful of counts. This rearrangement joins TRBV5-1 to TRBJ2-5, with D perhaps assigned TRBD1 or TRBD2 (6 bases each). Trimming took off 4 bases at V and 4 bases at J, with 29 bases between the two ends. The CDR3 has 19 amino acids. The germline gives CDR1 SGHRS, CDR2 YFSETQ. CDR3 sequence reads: CASSTRGGGGTRRTETQYF. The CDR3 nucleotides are TGCGCCAGCAGCACTCGGGGAGGAGGGGGGACGCGTCGTACAGAGACCCAGTACTTC.

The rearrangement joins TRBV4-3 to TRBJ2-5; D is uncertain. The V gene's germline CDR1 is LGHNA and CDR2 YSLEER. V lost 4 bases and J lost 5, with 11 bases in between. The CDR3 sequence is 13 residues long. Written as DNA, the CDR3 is TGCGCCAGCAGCCGCCAAAGCGATGAGACCCAGTACTTC. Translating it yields CASSRQSDETQYF.

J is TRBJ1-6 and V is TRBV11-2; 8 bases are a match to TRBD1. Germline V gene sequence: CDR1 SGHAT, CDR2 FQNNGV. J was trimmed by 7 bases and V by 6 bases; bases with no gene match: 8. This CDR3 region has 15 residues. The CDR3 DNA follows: TGTGCCAGCAGGGAACAGGGGGTAGAGAATTCACCCCTCCACTTT. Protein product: CASREQGVENSPLHF.